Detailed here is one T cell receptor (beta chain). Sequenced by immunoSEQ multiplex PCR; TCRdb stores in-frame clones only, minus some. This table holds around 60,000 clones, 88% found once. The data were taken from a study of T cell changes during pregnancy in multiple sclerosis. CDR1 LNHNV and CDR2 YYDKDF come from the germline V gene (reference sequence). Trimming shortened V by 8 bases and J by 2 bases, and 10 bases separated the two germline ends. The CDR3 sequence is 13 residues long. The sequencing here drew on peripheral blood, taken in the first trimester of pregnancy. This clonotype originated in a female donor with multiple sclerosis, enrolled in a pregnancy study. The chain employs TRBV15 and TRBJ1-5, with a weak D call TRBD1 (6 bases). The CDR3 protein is CATSGQRNQPQHF. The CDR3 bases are TGTGCCACCTCCGGACAGCGCAATCAGCCCCAGCATTTT.